This T cell receptor (beta chain) was identified in a study of cytomegalovirus exposure and HLA in healthy donors. Overall study findings and caveats: Later analysis showed most CMV-associated TCR beta chains appearing HLA-restricted. Other equally common chains were less clonally expanded than HLA-associated TCR beta chains, a later analysis showed.

Between the trimmed V and J ends, which lost 1 base and 0 bases, there was a span of 16 bases. The CDR3 runs 19 residues. Germline V gene data show CDR1 as MNHNS and CDR2 as SASEGT. Of note for this clone: Antigen: not known.

PCR was performed using 60 Vbeta and 13 Jbeta primers. Using immunoSEQ multiplex PCR, the repertoire was profiled, and TCRdb retains in-frame clones only, with some absent. The sample lists about 130,000 clones; approximately 79% were seen once. The chain links TRBV6-1 to TRBJ1-6; weak D call: TRBD1 (6 bases). The sequence was collected from a man between 18 and 35 years old in good health and CMV-seropositive. Specimen: PBMCs. The CDR3 sequence is CASSEGGQGFISYNSPLHF. Here the CDR3 DNA reads TGTGCCAGCAGTGAAGGTGGCCAGGGGTTCATCTCCTATAATTCACCCCTCCACTTT.